This paragraph covers one T cell receptor (beta chain) sequence. The data originate from a study of blood T cell repertoires in COVID-19. Only in-frame clones appear in the TCRdb table, and some are missing; sequencing was by immunoSEQ multiplex PCR. Here the sample spans roughly 400,000 clones, approximately 90% being singletons. What was sequenced was PBMCs or T cells enriched from blood (not recorded which). The origin of this receptor is a woman in her forties who had been exposed to COVID-19.

CDR3: CASSWTGTGQPQHF. Written as DNA, the CDR3 is TGTGCCAGCAGCTGGACCGGGACAGGGCAGCCCCAGCATTTT. The chain uses TRBV7-8 and TRBJ1-5; 9 bases are shared with TRBD1. Germline V gene lookup returns CDR1 SGHVS and CDR2 FQNEAQ. The CDR3 extends over 14 amino acids. V dropped 4 bases and J dropped 7; count of bases not matched to a gene: 5.